This record covers a single T cell receptor beta chain. Extraction of RNA preceded its reverse transcription into cDNA, which served as the sequencing template. Measured with immunoSEQ multiplex PCR; TCRdb has only the in-frame clones, and not every one. Seen here are some 130,000 clones, approximately 49% observed once, and the top ten hold around 19%. The data belong to a study of CD8+ T cells in alopecia areata. Study-wide context: A 6-month off-drug phase came after tofacitinib, which had lasted 6 to 18 months.

CDR3 size: 15 residues. CDR1 and CDR2 from the germline V gene are LNHNV and YYDKDF (reference sequence). With V trimmed by 0 bases and J by 3 bases, 3 bases remained unmatched. This sequence joins TRBV15 and TRBJ1-2, with 8 bases lining up with TRBD1. This clonotype was obtained from a human donor with alopecia areata. This specimen was CD8+ T cells sorted from blood, taken at week 0. CDR3 sequence: CATSREGQGDYGYTF. The DNA for the CDR3 is TGTGCCACCAGCAGAGAAGGACAGGGCGACTATGGCTACACCTTC.